The subject of this entry is one TCR beta chain. No antigen is known for it. TCRB CDR3 was amplified from 2 ug genomic DNA or less. Only in-frame clones appear in the TCRdb table, and some are missing; sequencing was by immunoSEQ multiplex PCR. The sample lists 93,000 or so clones, approximately 80% occurring once. This sample is drawn from a study of glioma-infiltrating T cells after dendritic cell vaccination. On the study more broadly: Dendritic cell vaccination trial patients had either newly diagnosed or recurrent glioblastoma. Study observations and caveats: Estimated pretreatment TIL content predicted outcome after dendritic cell vaccination.

Looked up from germline, CDR1 is SGHRS and CDR2 is YFSETQ. The V gene lost 2 bases and the J gene lost 3 bases, with 19 bases spanning the gap. The CDR3 spans 17 residues. Sample: blood, taken before dendritic cell vaccination. V is TRBV5-1 and J is TRBJ2-3; D is unclear. The clonotype originates from a human donor with glioblastoma. CDR3 residues: CASSLVRQASLTDTQYF. The DNA for the CDR3 is TGCGCCAGCAGCTTAGTGCGGCAAGCCTCCTTAACAGATACGCAGTATTTT.